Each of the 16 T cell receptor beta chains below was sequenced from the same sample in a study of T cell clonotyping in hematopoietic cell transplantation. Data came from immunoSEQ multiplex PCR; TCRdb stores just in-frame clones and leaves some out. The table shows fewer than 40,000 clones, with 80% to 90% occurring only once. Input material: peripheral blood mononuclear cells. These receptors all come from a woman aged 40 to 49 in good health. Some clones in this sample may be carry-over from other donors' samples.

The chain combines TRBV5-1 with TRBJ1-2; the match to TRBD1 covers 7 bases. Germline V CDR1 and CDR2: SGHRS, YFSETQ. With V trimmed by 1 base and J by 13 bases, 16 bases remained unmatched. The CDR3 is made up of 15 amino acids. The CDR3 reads CASSLSSSAGGTSTF. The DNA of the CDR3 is TGCGCCAGCAGCTTGTCATCCTCCGCAGGGGGTACGAGCACCTTC.

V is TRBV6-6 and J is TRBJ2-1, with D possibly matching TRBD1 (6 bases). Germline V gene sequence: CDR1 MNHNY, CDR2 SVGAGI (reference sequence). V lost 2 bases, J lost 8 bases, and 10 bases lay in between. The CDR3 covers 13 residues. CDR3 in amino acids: CASSYGGFDEQFF. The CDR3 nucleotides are TGTGCCAGCAGTTACGGGGGCTTCGATGAGCAGTTCTTC.

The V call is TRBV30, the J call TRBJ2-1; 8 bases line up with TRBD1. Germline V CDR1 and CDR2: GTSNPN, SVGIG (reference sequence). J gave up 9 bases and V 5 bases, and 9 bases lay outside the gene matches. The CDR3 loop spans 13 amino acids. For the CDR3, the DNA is TGTGCCTGGGCCCCGGGACAGGTTGGTGAGCAGTTCTTC. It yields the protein CAWAPGQVGEQFF.

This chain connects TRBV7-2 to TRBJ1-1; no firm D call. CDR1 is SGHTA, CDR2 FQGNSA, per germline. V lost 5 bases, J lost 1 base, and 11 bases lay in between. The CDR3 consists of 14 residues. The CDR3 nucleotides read TGTGCCAGCAGCCCCGAGACGGGGAACACTGAAGCTTTCTTT. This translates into CASSPETGNTEAFF.

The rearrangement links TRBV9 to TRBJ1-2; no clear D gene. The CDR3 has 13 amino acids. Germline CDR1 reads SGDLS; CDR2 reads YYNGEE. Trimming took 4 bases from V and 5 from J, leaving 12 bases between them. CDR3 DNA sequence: TGTGCCAGCAGCCCTACCCTCGAGTATGGCTACACCTTC. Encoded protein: CASSPTLEYGYTF.

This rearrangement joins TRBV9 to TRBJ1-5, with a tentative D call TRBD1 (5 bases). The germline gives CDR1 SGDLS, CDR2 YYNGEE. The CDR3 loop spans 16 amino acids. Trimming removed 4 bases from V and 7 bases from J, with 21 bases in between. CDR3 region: CASSPRDPGLYQPQHF. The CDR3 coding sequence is TGTGCCAGCAGCCCTAGAGACCCGGGGCTTTACCAGCCCCAGCATTTT.

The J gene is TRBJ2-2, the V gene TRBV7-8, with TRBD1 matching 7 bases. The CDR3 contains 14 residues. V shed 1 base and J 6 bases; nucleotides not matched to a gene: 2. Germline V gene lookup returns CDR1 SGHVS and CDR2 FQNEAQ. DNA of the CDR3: TGTGCCAGCAGCTTAGTACAGGGGCCCGGGGAGCTGTTTTTT. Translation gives CASSLVQGPGELFF.

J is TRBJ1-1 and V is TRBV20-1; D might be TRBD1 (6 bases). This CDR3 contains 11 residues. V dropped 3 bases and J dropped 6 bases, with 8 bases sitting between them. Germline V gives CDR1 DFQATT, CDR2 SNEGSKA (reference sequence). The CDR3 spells CSASHRAEAFF. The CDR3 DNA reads TGCAGTGCTAGCCACAGGGCTGAAGCTTTCTTT.

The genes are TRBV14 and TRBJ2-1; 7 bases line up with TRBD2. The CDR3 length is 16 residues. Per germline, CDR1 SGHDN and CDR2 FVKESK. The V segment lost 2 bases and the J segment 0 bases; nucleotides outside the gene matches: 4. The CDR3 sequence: CASSQFGGSSYNEQFF. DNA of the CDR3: TGTGCCAGCAGCCAATTCGGCGGGAGCTCCTACAATGAGCAGTTCTTC.

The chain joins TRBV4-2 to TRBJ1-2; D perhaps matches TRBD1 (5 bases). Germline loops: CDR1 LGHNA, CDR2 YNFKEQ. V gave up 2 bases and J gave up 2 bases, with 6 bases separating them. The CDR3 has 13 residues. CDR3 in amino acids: CASSQKGNYGYTF. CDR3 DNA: TGTGCCAGCAGCCAAAAGGGGAACTATGGCTACACCTTC.

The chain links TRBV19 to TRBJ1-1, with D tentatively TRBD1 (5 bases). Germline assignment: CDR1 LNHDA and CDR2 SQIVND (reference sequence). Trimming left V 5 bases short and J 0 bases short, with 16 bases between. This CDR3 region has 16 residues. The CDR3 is CASSPPSGGMNTEAFF. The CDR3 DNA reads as TGTGCCAGTAGTCCCCCTTCGGGGGGAATGAACACTGAAGCTTTCTTT.

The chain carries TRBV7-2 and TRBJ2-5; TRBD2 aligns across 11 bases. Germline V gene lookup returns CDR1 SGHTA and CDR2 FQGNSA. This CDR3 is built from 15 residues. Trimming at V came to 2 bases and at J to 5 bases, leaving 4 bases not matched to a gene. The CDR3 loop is CASSLLAGGGETQYF. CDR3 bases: TGTGCCAGCAGCTTACTAGCGGGAGGTGGGGAGACCCAGTACTTC.

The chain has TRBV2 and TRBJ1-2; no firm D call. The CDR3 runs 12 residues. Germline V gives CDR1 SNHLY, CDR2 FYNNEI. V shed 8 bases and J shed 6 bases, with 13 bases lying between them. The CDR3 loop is CASFTSGNGYTF. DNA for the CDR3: TGTGCCAGCTTCACGTCGGGGAATGGCTACACCTTC.

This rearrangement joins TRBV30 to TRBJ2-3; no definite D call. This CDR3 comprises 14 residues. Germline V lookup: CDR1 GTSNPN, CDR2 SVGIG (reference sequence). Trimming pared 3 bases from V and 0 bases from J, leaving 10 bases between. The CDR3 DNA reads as TGTGCCTGGAGCGGTGGAATAAGCACAGATACGCAGTATTTT. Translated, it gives CAWSGGISTDTQYF.

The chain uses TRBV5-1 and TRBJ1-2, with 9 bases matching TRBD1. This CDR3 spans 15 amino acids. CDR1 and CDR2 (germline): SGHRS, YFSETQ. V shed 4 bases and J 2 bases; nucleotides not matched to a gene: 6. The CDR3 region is CASSLSTGGNYGYTF. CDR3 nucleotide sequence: TGCGCCAGCAGCCTGTCGACAGGGGGGAACTATGGCTACACCTTC.

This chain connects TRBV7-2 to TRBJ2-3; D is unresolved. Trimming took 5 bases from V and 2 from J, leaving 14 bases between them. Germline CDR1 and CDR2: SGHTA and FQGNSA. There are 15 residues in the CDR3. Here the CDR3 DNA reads TGTGCCAGCAGCCCTAGGGCCCTTGACACAGATACGCAGTATTTT. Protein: CASSPRALDTDTQYF.